Shown below are 6 T cell receptor beta chains from a single sample sequenced in a study of Ad26.COV2.S vaccination and SARS-CoV-2 variants. Sequencing used immunoSEQ multiplex PCR; TCRdb keeps in-frame clones, though not all of them. The data hold some 300,000 clones, with about 85% observed a single time. Described treatment: 19 received Ad26.COV2.S at low or high dose, single or two shots; about 5 received placebo; per-sample allocation not given. Collection of the samples took place on day 63 after the first injection of vaccine or placebo. Source: peripheral blood, taken in a trial of Ad26.COV2.S vaccine versus placebo. Receptor source: a person aged 18-60 years who received the Ad26.COV2.S COVID-19 vaccine or a placebo.

The chain uses TRBV5-1 and TRBJ2-5; TRBD2 matches 13 bases. Germline CDR1 is SGHRS and CDR2 is YFSETQ. With 0 bases clipped from V and 5 bases from J, the junction kept 4 bases outside the gene matches. This CDR3 spans 16 amino acids. The CDR3 coding sequence is TGCGCCAGCAGCTTGGGACTAGCGGGGGGCGTGGAGACCCAGTACTTC. The encoded protein is CASSLGLAGGVETQYF.

V and J are TRBV3-1 (or the pseudogene TRBV3-2) and TRBJ2-7; 8 positions match TRBD1. Germline V gene lookup returns CDR1 LGHDT and CDR2 YNNKEL (reference sequence). V shed 2 bases and J 3 bases; nucleotides not matched to a gene: 6. This CDR3 spans 15 amino acids. CDR3 protein: CASSQRTGYVYEQYF. The CDR3, as DNA: TGTGCCAGCAGCCAACGGACAGGGTATGTCTACGAGCAGTACTTC.

This clone was observed once. This rearrangement joins TRBV27 to TRBJ2-2; maybe TRBD1 (5 bases). Per germline, CDR1 MNHEY and CDR2 SMNVEV (reference sequence). This CDR3 comprises 14 residues. V lost 5 bases and J lost 6, with 13 bases in between. The chain's CDR3 is CASSHRQTAGELFF. In DNA, the CDR3 is TGTGCCAGCAGTCACCGACAGACGGCCGGGGAGCTGTTTTTT.

The chain has TRBV5-1 and TRBJ2-3; D remains ambiguous. Looked up from germline, CDR1 is SGHRS and CDR2 is YFSETQ. There are 13 residues in the CDR3. V shed 5 bases and J shed 3 bases, with 10 bases lying between them. This CDR3 is CASRWVRTDTQYF. The CDR3 bases are TGCGCCAGCAGGTGGGTTAGGACAGATACGCAGTATTTT. The whole variable domain, remainder taken from reference TRBV5-1 and TRBJ2-3, is KAGVTQTPRYLIKTRGQQVTLSCSPISGHRSVSWYQQTPGQGLQFLFEYFSETQRNKGNFPGRFSGRQFSNSRSEMNVSTLELGDSALYLCASRWVRTDTQYFGPGTRLTVL.

The chain couples TRBV7-3 to TRBJ2-3; 8 positions match TRBD2. Trimming cost V 5 bases and J 4 bases; bases outside gene matches: 11. CDR3 length: 16 residues. Looked up from germline, CDR1 is SGHTA and CDR2 is FQGTGA. CDR3 bases: TGTGCCAGCAGCCGCCAACCGGGACTAGTCCCAGATACGCAGTATTTT. Amino acid sequence: CASSRQPGLVPDTQYF.

The chain recombines TRBV2 with TRBJ2-3; TRBD2 matches 10 bases. The CDR3 contains 16 residues. Germline V gives CDR1 SNHLY, CDR2 FYNNEI. V was pared by 5 bases and J by 1 base, with 6 bases of the junction left unmatched. CDR3 residues: CASSFRGTSGTDTQYF. In nucleotides, the CDR3 is TGTGCCAGCAGTTTCCGGGGGACTAGCGGCACAGATACGCAGTATTTT. Drawing the rest from reference TRBV2 and TRBJ2-3, the complete variable domain is EPEVTQTPSHQVTQMGQEVILRCVPISNHLYFYWYRQILGQKVEFLVSFYNNEISEKSEIFDDQFSVERPDGSNFTLKIRSTKLEDSAMYFCASSFRGTSGTDTQYFGPGTRLTVL.